The source of this TCR beta chain is a study of OX40 agonist ivuxolimab in advanced cancers. Study-wide context: Three partial responders included one hepatocellular carcinoma patient and two cutaneous melanoma patients.

Findings and caveats of the study: CD4+ and CD8+ T cells in blood underwent clonal expansion by week 6 at 0.1 to 3.0 mg/kg.

Concerning this clone: No antigen is known for it.

The CDR3 covers 14 residues. Trimming stripped 7 bases from V and 5 bases from J, with 18 bases between. Per the germline V gene, CDR1 is LNHDA and CDR2 is SQIVND (reference sequence). Profiled with immunoSEQ multiplex PCR; TCRdb holds only in-frame clones, not every one. The sample yields tens of thousands of clones, more than 75% seen once. The chain couples TRBV19 to TRBJ2-7; D is ambiguous. Sequencing was performed on CD4+ or CD8+ T cells sorted from blood, taken in a trial of the OX40 agonist ivuxolimab. The clonotype comes from an adult with an advanced solid tumor such as melanoma, head and neck, liver or kidney cancer. The CDR3 DNA is TGTGCCAGTACCCAAAGGGTCATCTTCGACGAGCAGTACTTC. Translating it yields CASTQRVIFDEQYF.